One sample yielded the 6 T cell receptor beta chains listed below, sequenced in a study of shared clonotypes between healthy human individuals. TCRdb keeps only in-frame clones here, not all; method: immunoSEQ multiplex PCR. The sample carries 2 million to 2.5 million clones, approximately 95% recorded once. The sequencing input was naive CD4+ T cells from PBMCs. The subset denotes: CD45RA+ positively selected. The receptors here all came from a man aged 18 to 35 in good health. Some clones in this sample may be carry-over from other donors' samples.

The CDR3 protein is CASSREGTSGTDTQYF. The DNA of the CDR3 is TGTGCCAGCAGCCGAGAAGGGACTAGCGGCACAGATACGCAGTATTTT. The chain uses TRBV11-3 and TRBJ2-3; 10 bases line up with TRBD2. The V gene end was trimmed by 5 bases and the J gene end by 1 base; junction bases not matched to a gene: 6. This CDR3 is built from 16 residues. In germline, CDR1 is SGHNT, CDR2 YENEEA.

The CDR3 region is CASSTRQTYEQYF. CDR3 nucleotides: TGTGCCAGCAGCACCAGACAAACCTACGAGCAGTACTTC. V and J are TRBV7-9 and TRBJ2-7; D not resolved. The length of the CDR3 is 13 residues. Germline loops: CDR1 SEHNR, CDR2 FQNEAQ (reference sequence). Trimming stripped 5 bases from V and 2 bases from J, with 10 bases between.

As concerns this clone: Other DNA variants within this sample encode the same CDR3. This chain links TRBV5-1 with TRBJ2-3; no reliable D call. Trimming took 2 bases from V and 2 from J, leaving 9 bases between them. This CDR3 has 14 amino acids. Germline CDR1 is SGHRS and CDR2 is YFSETQ. Here the CDR3 reads CASSFPADTDTQYF. CDR3 DNA sequence: TGCGCCAGCAGCTTTCCCGCGGACACAGATACGCAGTATTTT.

The V and J genes are TRBV7-8 and TRBJ1-3; the D is unclear. Between the trimmed V and J ends, which lost 5 bases and 3 bases, there was a span of 20 bases. The CDR3 runs to 17 residues. Germline lookup yields CDR1 SGHVS and CDR2 FQNEAQ. The CDR3 DNA sequence: TGTGCCAGCAGCCCCGATCGAACATGGCGGAGTGGAAACACCATATATTTT. This gives the protein CASSPDRTWRSGNTIYF.

With regard to this clone: The junction departs from the called germline gene at one end, perhaps through a read error. The rearrangement links TRBV28 to TRBJ1-4, with D unclear. The CDR3 is 13 amino acids. CDR1 is MDHEN and CDR2 is SYDVKM in the germline V gene. The CDR3 sequence is CASSLARPPHLSF. In DNA, the CDR3 is TGTGCCAGCAGTTTAGCCCGCCCCCCCCATCTTTCTTTT.

The chain is built from TRBV27 and TRBJ2-1, with 13 bases aligning to TRBD2. The CDR3 length is 19 residues. CDR1 and CDR2 (germline): MNHEY, SMNVEV (reference sequence). Germline trimming cut 6 bases from V and 5 bases from J; bases unmatched to any gene: 16. The CDR3: CASRTPSGTSGVLDNEQFF. The CDR3, as DNA: TGTGCCAGCAGAACCCCTTCCGGGACTAGCGGGGTTCTTGACAATGAGCAGTTCTTC.